The 18 T cell receptor beta chains given below trace back to one sample, sequenced in a study of T cells in localized non-small cell lung cancer. The protocol was immunoSEQ multiplex PCR, while the TCRdb copy is restricted to in-frame clones and leaves out a portion. The sample holds around 2,000 clones, over 20% seen once. The specimen comprised lung tumor tissue, sampled before any cancer treatment. These TCRs come from a male donor aged 60 or over with stage II lung adenocarcinoma.

In its sample, this clone is medium-sized. The genes are TRBV9 and TRBJ1-3; D not resolved. Germline values: CDR1 SGDLS, CDR2 YYNGEE. Trimming removed 0 bases at V and 2 bases at J, with 6 bases between. This CDR3 has 14 amino acids. Written as DNA, the CDR3 is TGTGCCAGCAGCGTAGCCGGGCCTGGAAACACCATATATTTT. As protein: CASSVAGPGNTIYF.

The V and J genes are TRBV6-8 and TRBJ1-6; D possibly corresponds to TRBD1 (5 bases). V gave up 2 bases and J gave up 6 bases, with 14 bases separating them. The CDR3 has 16 residues. Germline assignment: CDR1 MNHGY and CDR2 SAAAGT. The CDR3 loop reads CASSYGSFGGNSPLHF. DNA for the CDR3: TGTGCCAGCAGTTACGGGTCATTCGGGGGTAATTCACCCCTCCACTTT.

The sample holds a few counts of this clone. The V and J genes are TRBV6-8 and TRBJ1-1, with TRBD1 matching over 12 bases. The CDR3 has 13 residues. Per the germline V gene, CDR1 is MNHGY and CDR2 is SAAAGT. Trimming cost V 7 bases and J 8 bases; bases outside gene matches: 5. The CDR3 nucleotides are TGTGCCAGCAAGGGGACAGGGGGCGCGGAAGCTTTCTTT. As protein: CASKGTGGAEAFF.

This clone appeared a few times. The rearrangement links TRBV6-8 to TRBJ2-6, with 10 nucleotides matching TRBD1. V shed 6 bases and J 6 bases; nucleotides not matched to a gene: 11. There are 17 residues in the CDR3. CDR1 and CDR2 from the germline V gene are MNHGY and SAAAGT. CDR3 in DNA: TGTGCCAGCAGCCTCGACAGGGGGCACCGTAAGGCCAACGTCCTGACTTTC. Amino acids: CASSLDRGHRKANVLTF.

This clone was seen a handful of times. The chain couples TRBV6-8 to TRBJ1-2; no firm D call. The CDR3 is made up of 14 amino acids. V lost 0 bases to trimming and J lost 9 bases, with 14 bases between them. Per germline, CDR1 MNHGY and CDR2 SAAAGT. The CDR3 DNA follows: TGTGCCAGCAGTTACTCTGGCCGAGGTATGAGCTACACCTTC. Amino acids: CASSYSGRGMSYTF.

This clone turned up a few times. The J gene is TRBJ1-3, the V gene TRBV11-3; D is undetermined. The length of the CDR3 is 17 residues. Germline V lookup: CDR1 SGHNT, CDR2 YENEEA. V gave up 1 base and J gave up 0 bases, with 13 bases separating them. DNA of the CDR3: TGTGCCAGCAGCTTAGGAATGGCGGCGAACTCTGGAAACACCATATATTTT. The encoded protein is CASSLGMAANSGNTIYF. The variable domain in full, with the rest retrieved from reference TRBV11-3 and TRBJ1-3, is EAGVVQSPRYKIIEKKQPVAFWCNPISGHNTLYWYLQNLGQGPELLIRYENEEAVDDSQLPKDRFSAERLKGVDSTLKIQPAELGDSAVYLCASSLGMAANSGNTIYFGEGSWLTVV.

This clone has a handful of counts. This chain uses TRBV12-5 with TRBJ1-1; D is unclear. Per germline, CDR1 LGHNT and CDR2 FRNRAP. Deletions cut 0 bases from V and 2 bases from J, with 10 bases between. This CDR3 is 15 amino acids long. DNA for the CDR3: TGTGCTAGTGGTTTGGTAGTTGCAGCCAACACTGAAGCTTTCTTT. This gives the protein CASGLVVAANTEAFF. The full variable domain, completed using reference TRBV12-5 and TRBJ1-1, is DARVTQTPRHKVTEMGQEVTMRCQPILGHNTVFWYRQTMMQGLELLAYFRNRAPLDDSGMPKDRFSAEMPDATLATLKIQPSEPRDSAVYFCASGLVVAANTEAFFGQGTRLTVV.

J is TRBJ1-2 and V is TRBV30; a possible D gene is TRBD1 (5 bases). CDR3 length: 12 residues. The V end lost 4 bases, the J end lost 5 bases, and 11 bases lay between the germline ends. Germline values: CDR1 GTSNPN, CDR2 SVGIG (reference sequence). CDR3 residues: CAWTGSPYGYTF. As DNA, the CDR3 is TGTGCCTGGACAGGGTCTCCATATGGCTACACCTTC.

This clone was counted a few times. This chain uses TRBV18 with TRBJ1-3, with D unclear. Germline lookup yields CDR1 KGHSH and CDR2 LQKENI. The CDR3 is 13 residues long. With 5 bases removed from V and 2 bases from J, the gap between germline ends came to 7 bases. In DNA, the CDR3 is TGTGCCAGCTCAGATGGACCTGGAAACACCATATATTTT. This codes for CASSDGPGNTIYF.

This clone is medium-sized in the sample. The chain is built from TRBV9 and TRBJ1-2, with 8 nucleotides matching TRBD1. V was clipped by 0 bases and J by 8 bases; unmatched bases: 6. Germline CDR1 reads SGDLS; CDR2 reads YYNGEE. The length of the CDR3 is 14 residues. CDR3 coding DNA: TGTGCCAGCAGCGTAGAGGCAGGGGGCGGCGGCTACACCTTC. Translation: CASSVEAGGGGYTF. The full variable domain, its missing parts supplied by reference TRBV9 and TRBJ1-2, is DSGVTQTPKHLITATGQRVTLRCSPRSGDLSVYWYQQSLDQGLQFLIQYYNGEERAKGNILERFSAQQFPDLHSELNLSSLELGDSALYFCASSVEAGGGGYTFGSGTRLTVV.

The DNA for the CDR3 is TGTGCCAGTAGCGACAGGGGCCCGGATTCACCCCTCCACTTT. Encoded protein: CASSDRGPDSPLHF. The chain links TRBV19 to TRBJ1-6; 8 bases are a match to TRBD1. Per the germline V gene, CDR1 is LNHDA and CDR2 is SQIVND (reference sequence). The ends lost 6 bases at V and 8 bases at J; junction bases unmatched: 6. CDR3 size: 14 residues.

This chain uses TRBV11-3 with TRBJ2-1, with D perhaps matching TRBD1 (6 bases). This CDR3 has 15 residues. Germline-derived CDR1 and CDR2 are SGHNT and YENEEA. Trimming stripped 6 bases from V and 0 bases from J, with 12 bases between. The DNA for the CDR3 is TGTGCCAGCAGGAACCGGGACAACTCCTACAATGAGCAGTTCTTC. Translated, it gives CASRNRDNSYNEQFF.

CDR3 amino acids: CAIRKGQDNYGYTF. The CDR3 nucleotides are TGTGCCATCAGGAAGGGACAGGACAACTATGGCTACACCTTC. This chain connects TRBV6-8 to TRBJ1-2, with 8 bases that match TRBD1. The CDR3 sequence is 14 residues long. Per the germline V gene, CDR1 is MNHGY and CDR2 is SAAAGT. V gave up 10 bases and J gave up 2 bases; unmatched junction bases: 9.

The rearrangement links TRBV29-1 to TRBJ2-7; 8 bases agree with TRBD1. The CDR3 length is 15 residues. Germline-derived CDR1 and CDR2 are SQVTM and ANQGSEA. J lost 6 bases, V lost 6 bases, and 16 bases had no gene match. CDR3: CSVRAWTGKSLEQYF. CDR3 coding DNA: TGCAGCGTGCGTGCATGGACAGGGAAGTCCCTCGAGCAGTACTTC.

This clone was detected a few times. The rearrangement links TRBV6-8 to TRBJ2-7; 10 bases map to TRBD1. There are 15 residues in the CDR3. The J segment lost 6 bases and the V segment lost 5 bases, leaving 10 bases of the junction unmatched. The germline CDR1 and CDR2 sequences are MNHGY and SAAAGT. As DNA, the CDR3 is TGTGCCAGCAGTCCACTCTGGACAGGGGGTCGCGAGCAGTACTTC. It codes for CASSPLWTGGREQYF.

This chain joins TRBV14 and TRBJ2-2; 7 bases are a match to TRBD1. Germline V gene data show CDR1 as SGHDN and CDR2 as FVKESK. V was clipped by 8 bases and J by 0 bases; unmatched bases: 12. The CDR3 loop spans 17 amino acids. The CDR3 is CASSPLGQGANTGELFF. The DNA of the CDR3 is TGTGCCAGCTCCCCCCTGGGGCAGGGGGCGAACACCGGGGAGCTGTTTTTT.

By frequency in the sample, this clone is large. This chain connects TRBV6-8 to TRBJ1-1; TRBD1 aligns across 8 bases. Germline V lookup: CDR1 MNHGY, CDR2 SAAAGT. The CDR3 length is 17 residues. J lost 1 base, V lost 1 base, and 8 bases had no gene match. The CDR3 loop is CASSYWGQGAWNTEAFF. The CDR3 nucleotides read TGTGCCAGCAGTTACTGGGGTCAGGGGGCCTGGAACACTGAAGCTTTCTTT.

This chain uses TRBV23-1 with TRBJ1-5; weak D call: TRBD1 (5 bases). TRBV23-1 is an open reading frame, and its role is uncertain. The V end was cut by 1 base, the J end by 0 bases, with 7 bases between. The length of the CDR3 is 15 residues. The DNA of the CDR3 is TGCGCCAGCAGTCAATGGGGGTATAGCAATCAGCCCCAGCATTTT. It specifies CASSQWGYSNQPQHF.